This TCR beta chain stems from a study of blood T cell repertoires in COVID-19. On the study more broadly: Researchers got acute and convalescent COVID-19 samples from the United States, Italy and Spain. Sources were T cells, B-cell-depleted T cells, or PBMCs; the material itself was cDNA or gDNA.

V dropped 0 bases and J dropped 7 bases, with 13 bases sitting between them. Germline loops: CDR1 LGHDT, CDR2 YNNKEL (reference sequence). This CDR3 is built from 15 residues. How the authors handled the data: Estimation of nucleated cell counts relied on the amplification of reference gene primers. The method was immunoSEQ multiplex PCR; TCRdb's version includes in-frame clones alone and lacks a portion of them. The V and J calls and clone size were taken over from that table, and D and trimming were inferred from the DNA. The repertoire holds fewer than 300,000 clones, with approximately 84% as singletons. Enrolment of Seattle patients took place during active infection, and they were followed longitudinally. This clone has at least ten counts.

The receptor's source is a human donor with COVID-19, enrolled during active disease. The donor label of this sample is uncertain. The chain has TRBV3-1 (or the pseudogene TRBV3-2) and TRBJ2-4; D ambiguous. The sample comprised peripheral blood. This chain's CDR3 is CASSQDTVAGNIQYF. The CDR3 DNA sequence: TGTGCCAGCAGCCAAGATACGGTGGCCGGGAACATTCAGTACTTC.